These 15 T cell receptor beta chains were sequenced from one sample in a study of post-analysis software for immune sequencing data (dated by TCRdb to the mid-2010s). The investigation overall reported the following: Patients showed significantly higher frequencies than controls for about 5 TRBV segments, among them TRBV5-6, TRBV5-1 and TRBV20-1.

Preparation of the library involved PCR. The sequencer was an Illumina HiSeq 2500. To reduce PCR and sequencing biases, unique molecular identifiers were built into the TCR beta cDNA libraries. In-frame beta chains were kept once TCRdb had trimmed the public reads at Q25 with fastp and called clones with MiXCR. Rows are unified per CDR3 protein, each entry keeping the most common DNA and genes. In this sample the table shows roughly 650,000 distinct CDR3 sequences, 59% of which occur a single time. 10% to 12% of the sample rests with the top ten. The antigens of these receptors remain unknown. Specimen: blood. These receptors were collected from a girl aged 2 to 9 with multiple sclerosis.

The gene calls are TRBV6-5 and TRBJ2-1, with TRBD1 matching over 11 bases. The junction had 5 bases not matched to a gene; V was cut back by 2 bases and J by 8 bases. The CDR3 spans 15 residues. Germline lookup yields CDR1 MNHEY and CDR2 SVGAGI. CDR3 coding DNA: TGTGCCAGCAGTTACCCGGGACAGGGGGTTTATGAGCAGTTCTTC. Protein: CASSYPGQGVYEQFF.

This chain connects TRBV7-2 to TRBJ2-1; D is ambiguous. V lost 3 bases and J lost 4, with 7 bases in between. The CDR3 runs 13 residues. CDR1 and CDR2 from the germline V gene are SGHTA and FQGNSA. In DNA, the CDR3 is TGTGCCAGCAGCTTCAGCCTTTACAATGAGCAGTTCTTC. It translates to CASSFSLYNEQFF.

This chain connects TRBV12-3 or TRBV12-4 to TRBJ2-1, with 9 bases matching TRBD2. The CDR3 loop spans 16 amino acids. The V gene end was trimmed by 5 bases and the J gene end by 0 bases; junction bases not matched to a gene: 5. The DNA of the CDR3 is TGTGCCAGCAGTCAATTAGCGGGAGTCTCCTACAATGAGCAGTTCTTC. The encoded protein is CASSQLAGVSYNEQFF.

The chain uses TRBV6-2 or TRBV6-3 and TRBJ2-3, with 7 bases aligning to TRBD2. V lost 0 bases, J lost 6 bases, and 6 bases stayed unmatched. The CDR3 runs to 15 residues. Germline V lookup: CDR1 MNHEY, CDR2 SVGEGT. The CDR3 reads CASSYSASGADTQYF. The CDR3 DNA follows: TGTGCCAGCAGTTACTCGGCTAGCGGCGCCGATACGCAGTATTTT.

The chain uses TRBV4-3 and TRBJ2-1; possible D gene TRBD1, 6 bases. CDR3 length equals 12 residues. V lost 2 bases to trimming and J lost 13 bases, with 12 bases between them. The germline V gene has CDR1 LGHNA and CDR2 YSLEER. For the CDR3, the DNA is TGCGCCAGCAGCCAAACGCAGGGGTTTCAGTTCTTC. As protein: CASSQTQGFQFF.

There are a few counts of this clonotype. The chain combines TRBV19 with TRBJ2-5; 7 bases line up with TRBD2. V lost 0 bases to trimming and J lost 5 bases; unmatched junction nucleotides: 6. CDR1 is LNHDA and CDR2 is SQIVND in the germline V gene (reference sequence). The CDR3 length is 15 residues. The CDR3 DNA is TGTGCCAGTAGTATAGATGAGGCGGGAGCGGAGACCCAGTACTTC. Translated, it gives CASSIDEAGAETQYF.

This clonotype was seen only a few times. The chain has TRBV20-1 and TRBJ2-4, with 7 bases that match TRBD2. The J call is doubtful: the DNA matches TRBJ2-7 better. This CDR3 is built from 16 residues. Germline CDR1 DFQATT, CDR2 SNEGSKA (reference sequence). The DNA of the CDR3 is TGCAGTGCTAGAGACCCGGGAACGGGAGGTTCCTACGAGCAGTACTTC. It encodes CSARDPGTGGSYEQYF.

The chain couples TRBV29-1 to TRBJ1-2; D unresolved. This CDR3 contains 16 residues. In germline, CDR1 is SQVTM, CDR2 ANQGSEA. V was clipped by 3 bases and J by 4 bases, with 21 bases between them. The DNA of the CDR3 is TGCAGCGTTGATCGACACGATACAACGTCCCCCTATGGCTACACCTTC. It specifies CSVDRHDTTSPYGYTF.

This clonotype showed up just once. V gene TRBV29-1 combines with J gene TRBJ2-3; 8 nucleotides line up with TRBD2. The CDR3 consists of 19 residues. Germline CDR1 and CDR2: SQVTM and ANQGSEA. Trimming cost V 4 bases and J 3 bases; bases outside gene matches: 21. The CDR3 protein is CSVGTGLAGILPSTDTQYF. In nucleotides, the CDR3 is TGCAGCGTTGGGACGGGGCTAGCGGGCATACTCCCATCAACAGATACGCAGTATTTT.

V usage is TRBV6-1 and J usage is TRBJ2-5; the D gene is possibly TRBD1 (5 bases). In germline, CDR1 is MNHNS, CDR2 SASEGT. V dropped 3 bases and J dropped 5 bases, with 13 bases sitting between them. CDR3 length: 14 amino acids. DNA of the CDR3: TGTGCCAGCAGTGAGGACACAGAGAGGGAGACCCAGTACTTC. Its protein product is CASSEDTERETQYF.

The rearrangement uses TRBV28 and TRBJ2-7; TRBD1 or TRBD2 may be the D gene (6 bases each). Germline CDR1 and CDR2: MDHEN and SYDVKM. Trimming removed 8 bases at V and 2 bases at J, with 25 bases between. The CDR3 is made up of 17 amino acids. The CDR3 is CASCVVGGGKVAYEQYF. The CDR3 DNA is TGTGCCAGCTGCGTCGTGGGGGGCGGGAAGGTGGCCTACGAGCAGTACTTC.

V is TRBV20-1 and J is TRBJ2-3; perhaps TRBD2 as D (5 bases). In germline, CDR1 is DFQATT, CDR2 SNEGSKA (reference sequence). The V and J ends lost 4 bases and 2 bases respectively, with 10 bases between them. The CDR3 has 13 amino acids. The CDR3 sequence: CSATGEPTDTQYF. Here the CDR3 DNA reads TGCAGTGCTACCGGGGAACCCACAGATACGCAGTATTTT.

This chain connects TRBV13 to TRBJ2-7; 9 bases are a match to TRBD1. This CDR3 region has 16 residues. The junction had 8 bases not matched to a gene; V was cut back by 5 bases and J by 0 bases. Germline V CDR1 and CDR2: PRHDT, FYEKMQ (reference sequence). CDR3 DNA: TGTGCCAGCAGCCATCCCCCGGGACAGGGCTCCTACGAGCAGTACTTC. Translating it yields CASSHPPGQGSYEQYF.

The genes are TRBV2 and TRBJ1-6; D not certain. V was trimmed by 7 bases and J by 8 bases, leaving 12 bases between them. Germline CDR1 is SNHLY and CDR2 is FYNNEI. CDR3 size: 13 residues. Here the CDR3 DNA reads TGTGCCAGCACCCTGAACGGGGATTCACCCCTCCACTTT. This codes for CASTLNGDSPLHF.

The J gene is TRBJ2-1, the V gene TRBV27; either TRBD1 or TRBD2 may supply D (5 bases each). V lost 5 bases, J lost 7 bases, and 12 bases lay in between. CDR3 length: 13 amino acids. From germline, CDR1 is MNHEY and CDR2 SMNVEV (reference sequence). CDR3 protein: CASSPHWGNEQFF. The DNA of the CDR3 is TGTGCCAGCAGTCCCCACTGGGGGAATGAGCAGTTCTTC.